This T cell receptor (beta chain) was identified during a study of T cells after yellow fever vaccination. Turning to the study itself: Any fraction with a low cell number was prepared using SMART-Seq v4 Ultra Low Input.

Generation of TCR cDNA used 5'RACE template switching (which added a universal primer site and UMIs). TCRdb itself ran the 5' RACE reads through MiXCR, one entry per CDR3 protein. The repertoire holds 300,000 to 350,000 distinct CDR3 sequences, around a tenth seen once, with approximately 3% in the top ten. Broader study findings: Researchers noted that a small share of clonotypes showed up in both CD4 and CD8 compartments. Detected again after the booster were most primary-vaccination clones, at 95% to 96% CD4 and around 91% CD8.

Comment on this clonotype: Its antigen is as yet unknown.

The CDR3 is 13 residues long. Per the germline V gene, CDR1 is MNHEY and CDR2 is SMNVEV (reference sequence). With 6 bases clipped from V and 8 bases from J, the junction kept 7 bases outside the gene matches. This receptor was obtained from a man younger than 35 who received the YFV17D yellow fever vaccine. The starting material was CD4+ T cells sorted from PBMCs, obtained 45 days after the yellow fever booster vaccination. The chain uses TRBV27 and TRBJ1-2; 9 bases map to TRBD1. CDR3 residues: CASRIQGAEGYTF. DNA for the CDR3: TGTGCCAGCAGAATACAGGGGGCGGAGGGCTACACCTTC.